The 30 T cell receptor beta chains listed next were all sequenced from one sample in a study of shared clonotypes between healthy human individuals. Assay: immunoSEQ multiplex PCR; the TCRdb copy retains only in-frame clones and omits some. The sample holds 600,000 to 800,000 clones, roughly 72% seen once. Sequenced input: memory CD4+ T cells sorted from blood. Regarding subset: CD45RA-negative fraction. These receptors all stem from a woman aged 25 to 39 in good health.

The CDR3 sequence is CASSEKENYGYTF. CDR3 bases: TGTGCCAGCAGTGAGAAGGAGAACTATGGCTACACCTTC. The chain uses TRBV6-1 and TRBJ1-2; D is unresolved. V lost 3 bases and J 2 bases, leaving 7 bases between the germline ends. This CDR3 is built from 13 residues. Germline-derived CDR1 and CDR2 are MNHNS and SASEGT.

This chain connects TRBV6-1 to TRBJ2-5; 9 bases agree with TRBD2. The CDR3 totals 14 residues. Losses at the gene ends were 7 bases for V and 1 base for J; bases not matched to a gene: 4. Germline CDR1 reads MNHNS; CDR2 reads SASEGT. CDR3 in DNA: TGTGCCAGCACGGGCGGGAGGGCCCAAGAGACCCAGTACTTC. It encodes CASTGGRAQETQYF.

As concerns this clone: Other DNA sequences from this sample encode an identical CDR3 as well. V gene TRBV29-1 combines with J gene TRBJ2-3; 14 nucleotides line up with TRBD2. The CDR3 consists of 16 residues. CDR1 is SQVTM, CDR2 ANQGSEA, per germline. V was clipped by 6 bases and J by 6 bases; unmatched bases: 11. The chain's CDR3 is CSVAGLAGGRGDTQYF. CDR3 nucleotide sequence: TGCAGCGTAGCTGGACTAGCGGGAGGCCGGGGGGATACGCAGTATTTT.

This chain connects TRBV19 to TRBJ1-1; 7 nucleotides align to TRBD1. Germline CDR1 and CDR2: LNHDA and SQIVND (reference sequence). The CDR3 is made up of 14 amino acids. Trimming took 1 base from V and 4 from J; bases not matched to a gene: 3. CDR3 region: CASSIVAGGTEAFF. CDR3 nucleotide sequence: TGTGCCAGTAGTATAGTTGCAGGGGGCACTGAAGCTTTCTTT.

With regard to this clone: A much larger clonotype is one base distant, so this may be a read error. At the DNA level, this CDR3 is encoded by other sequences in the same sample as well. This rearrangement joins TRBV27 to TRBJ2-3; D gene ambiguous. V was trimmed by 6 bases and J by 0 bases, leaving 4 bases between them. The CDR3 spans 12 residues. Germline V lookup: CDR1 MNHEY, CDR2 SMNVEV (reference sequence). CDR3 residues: CASSRSTDTQYF. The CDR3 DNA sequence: TGTGCCAGCAGCCGGAGCACAGATACGCAGTATTTT.

This CDR3 is CASSKATLASYEQYF. The CDR3 nucleotides read TGTGCCAGCAGCAAAGCGACACTCGCCTCCTACGAGCAGTACTTC. V gene TRBV21-1 combines with J gene TRBJ2-7; the table gives TRBD1 as D, unverified against the DNA. TRBV21-1 is reported as a pseudogene. This CDR3 comprises 15 residues.

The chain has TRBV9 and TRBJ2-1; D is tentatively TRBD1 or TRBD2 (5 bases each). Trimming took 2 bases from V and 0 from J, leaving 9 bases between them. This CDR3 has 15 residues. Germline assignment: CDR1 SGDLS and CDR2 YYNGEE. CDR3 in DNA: TGTGCCAGCAGCGTCCCAGGGAGCTCCTACAATGAGCAGTTCTTC. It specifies CASSVPGSSYNEQFF.

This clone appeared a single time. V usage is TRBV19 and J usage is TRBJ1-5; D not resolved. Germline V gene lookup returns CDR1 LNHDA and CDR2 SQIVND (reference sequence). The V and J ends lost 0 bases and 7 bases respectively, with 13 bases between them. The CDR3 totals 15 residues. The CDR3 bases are TGTGCCAGTAGTATAGATCTACAATGGGGACAGCCCCAGCATTTT. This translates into CASSIDLQWGQPQHF.

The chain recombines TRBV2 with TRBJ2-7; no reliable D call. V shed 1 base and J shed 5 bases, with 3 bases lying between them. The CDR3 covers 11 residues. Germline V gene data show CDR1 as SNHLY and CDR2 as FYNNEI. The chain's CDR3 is CASSEVNEQYF. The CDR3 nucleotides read TGTGCCAGCAGTGAAGTGAACGAGCAGTACTTC.

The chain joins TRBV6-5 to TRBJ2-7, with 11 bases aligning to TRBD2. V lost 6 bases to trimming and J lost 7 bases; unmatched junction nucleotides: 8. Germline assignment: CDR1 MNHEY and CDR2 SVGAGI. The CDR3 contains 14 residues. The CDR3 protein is CASRPLAGVGEQYF. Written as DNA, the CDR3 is TGTGCCAGCAGGCCACTAGCGGGAGTTGGGGAGCAGTACTTC.

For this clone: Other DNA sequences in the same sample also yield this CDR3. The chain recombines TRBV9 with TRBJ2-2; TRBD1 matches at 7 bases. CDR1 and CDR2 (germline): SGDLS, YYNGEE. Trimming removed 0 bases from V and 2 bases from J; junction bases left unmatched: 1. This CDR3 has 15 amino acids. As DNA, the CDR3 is TGTGCCAGCAGCGTAGGAGGGGGCAACACCGGGGAGCTGTTTTTT. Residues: CASSVGGGNTGELFF. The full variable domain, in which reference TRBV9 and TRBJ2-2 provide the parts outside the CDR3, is DSGVTQTPKHLITATGQRVTLRCSPRSGDLSVYWYQQSLDQGLQFLIQYYNGEERAKGNILERFSAQQFPDLHSELNLSSLELGDSALYFCASSVGGGNTGELFFGEGSRLTVL.

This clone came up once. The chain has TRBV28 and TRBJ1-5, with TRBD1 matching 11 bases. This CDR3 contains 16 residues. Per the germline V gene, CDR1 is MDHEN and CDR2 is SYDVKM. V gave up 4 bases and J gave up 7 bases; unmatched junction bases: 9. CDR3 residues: CASSYLSRDRGQPQHF. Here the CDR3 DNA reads TGTGCCAGCAGTTACCTCTCCAGGGACAGGGGGCAGCCCCAGCATTTT.

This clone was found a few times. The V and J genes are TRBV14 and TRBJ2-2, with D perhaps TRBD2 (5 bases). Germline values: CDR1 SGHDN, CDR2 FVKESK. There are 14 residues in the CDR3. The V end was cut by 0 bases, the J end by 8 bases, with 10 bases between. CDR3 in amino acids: CASSQDASSGELFF. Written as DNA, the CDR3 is TGTGCCAGCAGCCAAGACGCTAGCTCTGGGGAGCTGTTTTTT.

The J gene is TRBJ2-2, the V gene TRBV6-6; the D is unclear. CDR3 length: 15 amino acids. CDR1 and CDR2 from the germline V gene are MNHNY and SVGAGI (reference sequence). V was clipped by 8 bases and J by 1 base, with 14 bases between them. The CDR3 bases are TGTGCCAGCTATTTCGGTCCCGAGAACACCGGGGAGCTGTTTTTT. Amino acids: CASYFGPENTGELFF.

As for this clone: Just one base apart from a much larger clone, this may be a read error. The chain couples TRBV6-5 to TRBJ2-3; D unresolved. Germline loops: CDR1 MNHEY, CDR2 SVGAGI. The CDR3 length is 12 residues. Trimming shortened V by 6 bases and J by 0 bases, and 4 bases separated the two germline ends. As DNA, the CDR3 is TGTGCCAGCAGCCTTAGCACAGATACGCAGTATTTT. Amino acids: CASSLSTDTQYF.

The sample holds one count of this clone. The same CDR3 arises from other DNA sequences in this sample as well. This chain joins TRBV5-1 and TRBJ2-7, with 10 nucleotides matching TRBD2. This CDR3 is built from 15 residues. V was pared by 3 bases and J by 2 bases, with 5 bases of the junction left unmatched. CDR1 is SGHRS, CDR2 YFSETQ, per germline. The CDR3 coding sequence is TGCGCCAGCAGCTCCCAGCGGGAGGGCCCCTACGAGCAGTACTTC. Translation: CASSSQREGPYEQYF.

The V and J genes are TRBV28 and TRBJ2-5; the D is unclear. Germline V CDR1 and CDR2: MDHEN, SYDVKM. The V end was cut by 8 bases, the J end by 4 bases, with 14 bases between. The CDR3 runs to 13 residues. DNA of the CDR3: TGTGCCAGCCGAAACCCGGGCGTAGAGACCCAGTACTTC. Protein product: CASRNPGVETQYF.

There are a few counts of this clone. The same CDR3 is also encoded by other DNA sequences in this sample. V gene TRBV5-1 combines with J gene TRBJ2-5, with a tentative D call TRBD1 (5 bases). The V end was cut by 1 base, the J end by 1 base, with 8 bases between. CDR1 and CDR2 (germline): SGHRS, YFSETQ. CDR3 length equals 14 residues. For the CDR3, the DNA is TGCGCCAGCAGCTTGCAGGGTCCCCAAGAGACCCAGTACTTC. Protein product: CASSLQGPQETQYF. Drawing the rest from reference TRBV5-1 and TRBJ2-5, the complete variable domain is KAGVTQTPRYLIKTRGQQVTLSCSPISGHRSVSWYQQTPGQGLQFLFEYFSETQRNKGNFPGRFSGRQFSNSRSEMNVSTLELGDSALYLCASSLQGPQETQYFGPGTRLLVL.

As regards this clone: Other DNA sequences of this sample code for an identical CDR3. The CDR3 protein is CASSFDRGSYNEQFF. DNA for the CDR3: TGTGCCAGCAGCTTCGACAGGGGGTCCTACAATGAGCAGTTCTTC. This chain links TRBV7-2 with TRBJ2-1; TRBD1 matches at 9 bases. CDR1 and CDR2 (germline): SGHTA, FQGNSA. The CDR3 is 15 amino acids. Trimming took 3 bases from V and 1 from J; bases not matched to a gene: 1.

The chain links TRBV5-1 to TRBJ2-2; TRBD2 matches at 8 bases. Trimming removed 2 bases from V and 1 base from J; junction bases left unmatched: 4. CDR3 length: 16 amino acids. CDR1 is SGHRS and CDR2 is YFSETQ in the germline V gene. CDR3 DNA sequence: TGCGCCAGCAGCTTAAGCGGGAGAAAGAACACCGGGGAGCTGTTTTTT. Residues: CASSLSGRKNTGELFF.

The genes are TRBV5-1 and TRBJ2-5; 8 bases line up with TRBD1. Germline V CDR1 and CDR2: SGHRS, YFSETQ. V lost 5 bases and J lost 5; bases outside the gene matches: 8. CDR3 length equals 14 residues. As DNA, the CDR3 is TGCGCCAGCAGTATTTACAGGGGGTACGAGACCCAGTACTTC. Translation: CASSIYRGYETQYF.

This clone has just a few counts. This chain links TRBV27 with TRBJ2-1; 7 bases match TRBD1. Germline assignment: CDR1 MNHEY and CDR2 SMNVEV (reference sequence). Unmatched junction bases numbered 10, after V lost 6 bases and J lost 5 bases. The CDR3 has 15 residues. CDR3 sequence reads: CASRTGTARNNEQFF. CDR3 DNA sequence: TGTGCCAGCAGGACCGGGACAGCCCGAAACAATGAGCAGTTCTTC.

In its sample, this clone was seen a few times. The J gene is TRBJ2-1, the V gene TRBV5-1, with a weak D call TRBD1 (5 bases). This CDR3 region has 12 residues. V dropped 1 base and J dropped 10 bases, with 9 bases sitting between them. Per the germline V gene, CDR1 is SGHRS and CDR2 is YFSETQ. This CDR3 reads CASSLPTDEQFF. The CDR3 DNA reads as TGCGCCAGCAGCTTGCCGACAGACGAGCAGTTCTTC.

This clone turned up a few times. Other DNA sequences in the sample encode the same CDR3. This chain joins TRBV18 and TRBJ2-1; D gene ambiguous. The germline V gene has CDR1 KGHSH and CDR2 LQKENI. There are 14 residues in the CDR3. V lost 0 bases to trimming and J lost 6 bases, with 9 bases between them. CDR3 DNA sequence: TGTGCCAGCTCACCACCGTCCCTCAGCAATGAGCAGTTCTTC. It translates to CASSPPSLSNEQFF.

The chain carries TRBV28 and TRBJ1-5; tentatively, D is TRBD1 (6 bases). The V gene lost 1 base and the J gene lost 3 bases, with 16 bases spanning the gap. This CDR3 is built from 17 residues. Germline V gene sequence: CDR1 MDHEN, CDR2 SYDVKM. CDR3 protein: CASSLFGRGGANQPQHF. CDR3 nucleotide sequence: TGTGCCAGCAGTTTATTTGGTCGGGGGGGCGCCAATCAGCCCCAGCATTTT.

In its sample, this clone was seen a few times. CDR3 nucleotide sequence: TGCGCCAGCAGCTTGGGGGGACCACAAGAGACCCAGTACTTC. It yields the protein CASSLGGPQETQYF. The gene calls are TRBV5-1 and TRBJ2-5; D is tentatively TRBD1 or TRBD2 (5 bases each). This CDR3 has 14 residues. V lost 0 bases and J 2 bases, leaving 8 bases between the germline ends. CDR1 SGHRS and CDR2 YFSETQ come from the germline V gene.

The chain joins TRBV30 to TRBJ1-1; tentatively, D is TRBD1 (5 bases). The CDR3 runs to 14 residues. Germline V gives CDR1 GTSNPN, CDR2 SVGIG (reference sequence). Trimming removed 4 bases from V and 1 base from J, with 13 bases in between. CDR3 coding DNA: TGTGCCTGGACACTCGGTAGGGGGAACACTGAAGCTTTCTTT. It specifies CAWTLGRGNTEAFF.

The CDR3 region has the DNA TGCGCCAGCAGCCAAGCGCTTCTCAGGGGCAATCAGCCCCAGCATTTT. Its protein is CASSQALLRGNQPQHF. The chain is built from TRBV4-1 and TRBJ1-5, with D perhaps TRBD1 (5 bases). The CDR3 length is 16 residues. V lost 1 base to trimming and J lost 2 bases, with 12 bases between them. Germline CDR1 is MGHRA and CDR2 is YSYEKL.

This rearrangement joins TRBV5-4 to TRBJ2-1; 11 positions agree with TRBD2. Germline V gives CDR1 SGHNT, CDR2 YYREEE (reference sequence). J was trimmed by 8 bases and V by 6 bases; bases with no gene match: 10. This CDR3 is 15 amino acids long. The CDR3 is CASNLLAGVSDEQFF. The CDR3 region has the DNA TGTGCCAGCAACCTACTAGCGGGAGTCTCGGATGAGCAGTTCTTC.

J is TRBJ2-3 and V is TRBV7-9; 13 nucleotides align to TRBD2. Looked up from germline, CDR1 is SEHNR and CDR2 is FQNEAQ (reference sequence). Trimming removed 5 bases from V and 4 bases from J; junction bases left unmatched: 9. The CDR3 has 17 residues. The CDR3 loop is CASSPAGLAGVPDTQYF. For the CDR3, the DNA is TGTGCCAGCAGCCCCGCCGGACTAGCGGGAGTTCCAGATACGCAGTATTTT.